This T cell receptor beta chain was obtained from a study of shared clonotypes between healthy human individuals. This CDR3 is 15 amino acids long. In germline, CDR1 is LGHNT, CDR2 FRNRAP. V lost 4 bases and J lost 5, with 18 bases in between. Produced via immunoSEQ multiplex PCR; TCRdb's table is partial and in-frame only. Of 2 million to 2.5 million clones in the sample, around 90% were seen once. About this clone itself: Its antigen is undetermined.

Study results and limitations: The diversity represented, both genetic and in exposure history, was limited by few donors. Sequencing depth was expected to influence donor clonotype sharing.

Material: naive CD4+ T cells from PBMCs. Subset of the sample: CD45RA+ positively selected. The TCR comes from a man aged 18 to 30 in good health. Some clones in this sample may be carry-over from other donors' samples. The rearrangement joins TRBV12-5 to TRBJ2-7, with D perhaps given as TRBD1 or TRBD2 (6 bases each). In DNA form, the CDR3 reads TGTGCTAGTGGTTGCCGGGGGCTCTGCCTCGACGAGCAGTACTTC. Translating it yields CASGCRGLCLDEQYF.